This T cell receptor beta chain came from a study of T-cell reconstitution after alpha-beta-depleted transplantation in children. Looked up from germline, CDR1 is SNHLY and CDR2 is FYNNEI. The V gene lost 4 bases and the J gene lost 2 bases, with 9 bases spanning the gap. The CDR3 has 14 amino acids. For TCRbeta, the library was prepared with unique molecular identifiers. In TCRdb, the PCR reads were re-called with MiXCR into one record per CDR3 protein. The repertoire has 800,000 to 1,000,000 distinct CDR3 sequences, about 30% of them found once; the top ten carry over 25%. J is TRBJ1-5 and V is TRBV2; D gene unclear. The sample was PBMCs, mostly from graft donor cells, taken 360 days after TCRalphabeta/CD19-depleted stem cell transplant. The TCR sequence derives from a boy less than two years old who had a stem cell transplant for SCID, so the T cells may come from the graft donor. CDR3 nucleotide sequence: TGTGCCAGCAGTGCGGGAGGAGGCAATCAGCCCCAGCATTTT. Its protein is CASSAGGGNQPQHF.